These 29 T cell receptor beta chains were all obtained from the same sample, sequenced in a study of blood T cell repertoires in COVID-19. Method: immunoSEQ multiplex PCR; TCRdb's copy keeps in-frame clones and lacks some. The table shows 430,000 or so clones, with 70% to 90% occurring only once. Sequencing input: PBMCs or T cells enriched from blood (not recorded which). The source is a young woman who had been exposed to COVID-19.

The V gene is TRBV27, the J gene TRBJ2-1, with 7 bases matching TRBD2. V shed 3 bases, J shed 0 bases, and the junction held 2 bases outside the gene matches. The CDR3 consists of 15 residues. CDR1 MNHEY and CDR2 SMNVEV come from the germline V gene (reference sequence). The CDR3 DNA sequence: TGTGCCAGCAGTTTTGGCGGGAGCTCCTACAATGAGCAGTTCTTC. Protein sequence: CASSFGGSSYNEQFF.

With regard to this clone: Other nucleotide sequences from this sample produce the same CDR3. The V gene is TRBV12-3 or TRBV12-4, the J gene TRBJ1-5, with 7 bases matching TRBD1. Trimming took 5 bases from V and 7 from J; bases not matched to a gene: 5. The CDR3 contains 13 residues. In DNA, the CDR3 is TGTGCCAGCAGTCCGACAGGGTACCAGCCCCAGCATTTT. It translates to CASSPTGYQPQHF.

V gene TRBV7-8 combines with J gene TRBJ2-1; TRBD1 is a possible D gene (7 bases). Trimming removed 4 bases at V and 7 bases at J, with 23 bases between. The CDR3 loop spans 17 amino acids. Looked up from germline, CDR1 is SGHVS and CDR2 is FQNEAQ. The CDR3 loop is CASSSYRTGGVVNEQFF. For the CDR3, the DNA is TGTGCCAGCAGCTCGTACCGGACAGGAGGGGTGGTGAATGAGCAGTTCTTC.

The chain couples TRBV7-2 to TRBJ1-3; TRBD1 aligns across 9 bases. J gave up 7 bases and V 4 bases, and 5 bases lay outside the gene matches. There are 14 residues in the CDR3. Germline V gene sequence: CDR1 SGHTA, CDR2 FQGNSA. The CDR3 bases are TGTGCCAGCAGCTCGACAGGGGGAAAGAACACCATATATTTT. It is translated as CASSSTGGKNTIYF.

The chain employs TRBV7-8 and TRBJ1-5, with D uncertain. This CDR3 region has 17 residues. The germline V and J ends were trimmed by 0 bases and 1 base, with 13 bases remaining between them. CDR1 and CDR2 (germline): SGHVS, FQNEAQ. The CDR3 DNA sequence: TGTGCCAGCAGCTTAGCTCTCGGGGAATCGAGCAATCAGCCCCAGCATTTT. Residues: CASSLALGESSNQPQHF.

The chain is built from TRBV14 and TRBJ2-7, with 7 bases matching TRBD2. The CDR3 contains 16 residues. The germline CDR1 and CDR2 sequences are SGHDN and FVKESK. The V gene end was trimmed by 3 bases and the J gene end by 4 bases; junction bases not matched to a gene: 12. The CDR3 coding sequence is TGTGCCAGCAGCCAGGACTGGCGGAGCGGGACTTACGAGCAGTACTTC. Its protein product is CASSQDWRSGTYEQYF. The variable domain in full, with the rest retrieved from reference TRBV14 and TRBJ2-7, is EAGVTQFPSHSVIEKGQTVTLRCDPISGHDNLYWYRRVMGKEIKFLLHFVKESKQDESGMPNNRFLAERTGGTYSTLKVQPAELEDSGVYFCASSQDWRSGTYEQYFGPGTRLTVT.

V usage is TRBV27 and J usage is TRBJ2-7; TRBD1 agrees at 9 bases. Trimming took 0 bases from V and 2 from J; bases not matched to a gene: 2. This CDR3 spans 15 amino acids. Germline loops: CDR1 MNHEY, CDR2 SMNVEV (reference sequence). For the CDR3, the DNA is TGTGCCAGCAGTTTATCGAGACAGGGGGCCTACGAGCAGTACTTC. Its translation is CASSLSRQGAYEQYF.

V is TRBV5-4 and J is TRBJ1-1, with TRBD1 identical over 8 bases. Germline values: CDR1 SGHNT, CDR2 YYREEE (reference sequence). The CDR3 is 14 amino acids. J lost 1 base, V lost 2 bases, and 1 base had no gene match. CDR3 amino acids: CASSFDRGNTEAFF. As DNA, the CDR3 is TGTGCCAGCAGCTTCGACAGGGGGAACACTGAAGCTTTCTTT.

The chain links TRBV21-1 to TRBJ2-3; TRBD2 is the table's D call, not checked against the DNA. TRBV21-1 is an annotated pseudogene. This CDR3 spans 16 amino acids. The DNA of the CDR3 is TGTGCCAGCAGCATCTGCGAGCGGGCAGGCACAGATACGCAGTATTTT. Protein: CASSICERAGTDTQYF.

The J gene is TRBJ2-7, the V gene TRBV4-3, with D possibly being TRBD1 (6 bases). CDR3 length: 17 amino acids. CDR1 LGHNA and CDR2 YSLEER come from the germline V gene. Trimming removed 0 bases at V and 9 bases at J, with 24 bases between. CDR3 sequence (DNA): TGCGCCAGCAGCCAAGATATGGCAGGGGTAAGAGGGGACGGGCAGTACTTC. This sequence encodes CASSQDMAGVRGDGQYF.

The chain combines TRBV5-1 with TRBJ2-2, with D tentatively TRBD2 (6 bases). Trimming took 0 bases from V and 4 from J, leaving 10 bases between them. The CDR3 runs 15 residues. Germline V CDR1 and CDR2: SGHRS, YFSETQ. The CDR3 region is CASSLGFGSTGELFF. The CDR3 bases are TGCGCCAGCAGCTTGGGGTTCGGGAGCACCGGGGAGCTGTTTTTT.

The chain links TRBV25-1 to TRBJ2-1; 7 bases are shared with TRBD1. The CDR3 has 14 residues. Germline-derived CDR1 and CDR2 are MGHDK and SYGVNS. Trimming cost V 1 base and J 6 bases; bases outside gene matches: 3. CDR3 residues: CASSELGDSNEQFF. As DNA, the CDR3 is TGTGCCAGCAGTGAATTGGGGGACAGCAATGAGCAGTTCTTC.

Only one count was recorded for this clone. V and J are TRBV10-1 and TRBJ2-1, with D possibly matching TRBD1 (7 bases). The CDR3 consists of 15 residues. Trimming cost V 6 bases and J 5 bases, with 17 bases left between them. Germline lookup yields CDR1 WNHNN and CDR2 SYGVQD (reference sequence). CDR3 protein: CASSHGTRGDNEQFF. The CDR3 DNA follows: TGCGCCAGCAGCCACGGTACCAGGGGGGACAATGAGCAGTTCTTC.

Remarks on this clone: One end of the junction is discordant with germline, which a read error may explain. This sequence joins TRBV20-1 and TRBJ1-2; unclear D gene. The CDR3 runs 8 residues. Germline assignment: CDR1 DFQATT and CDR2 SNEGSKA (reference sequence). In DNA form, the CDR3 reads TGCAGTGCAACCCTATACGCCTTC. Encoded protein: CSATLYAF.

The rearrangement links TRBV29-1 to TRBJ2-3, with TRBD1 matching 10 bases. The V gene end was trimmed by 5 bases and the J gene end by 1 base; junction bases not matched to a gene: 3. The V gene's germline CDR1 is SQVTM and CDR2 ANQGSEA. The CDR3 runs 14 residues. CDR3 DNA: TGCAGCGTTCGACAGGGGGCCCGCACAGATACGCAGTATTTT. Amino acid sequence: CSVRQGARTDTQYF.

V gene TRBV5-1 combines with J gene TRBJ2-2; 7 bases agree with TRBD1. This CDR3 comprises 15 residues. V trimming: 4 bases; J trimming: 3 bases; junction bases outside the gene matches: 6. The germline gives CDR1 SGHRS, CDR2 YFSETQ. The CDR3 region is CASSPTGADTGELFF. Written as DNA, the CDR3 is TGCGCCAGCAGCCCAACAGGGGCCGACACCGGGGAGCTGTTTTTT. The full variable domain, its missing parts supplied by reference TRBV5-1 and TRBJ2-2, is KAGVTQTPRYLIKTRGQQVTLSCSPISGHRSVSWYQQTPGQGLQFLFEYFSETQRNKGNFPGRFSGRQFSNSRSEMNVSTLELGDSALYLCASSPTGADTGELFFGEGSRLTVL.

The gene calls are TRBV10-3 and TRBJ2-3; TRBD2 agrees at 7 bases. The CDR3 runs 20 residues. V trimming: 3 bases; J trimming: 1 base; junction bases outside the gene matches: 19. Germline-derived CDR1 and CDR2 are ENHRY and SYGVKD. The DNA for the CDR3 is TGTGCCATCAGTGATGAAGTATCGGCGGGAGAAGGTGGGGGCACAGATACGCAGTATTTT. Translation gives CAISDEVSAGEGGGTDTQYF.

The chain recombines TRBV28 with TRBJ2-1; D unclear. V was pared by 5 bases and J by 11 bases, with 16 bases between. Germline V gives CDR1 MDHEN, CDR2 SYDVKM. The CDR3 is 13 amino acids. The CDR3 coding sequence is TGTGCCAGCAGTACGGTTTCGCCCGAAAAGCAGTTCTTC. Amino acid sequence: CASSTVSPEKQFF.

The rearrangement joins TRBV4-1 to TRBJ2-3; unclear D gene. V lost 0 bases to trimming and J lost 9 bases, with 13 bases between them. The CDR3 sequence is 14 residues long. Germline V lookup: CDR1 MGHRA, CDR2 YSYEKL. In nucleotides, the CDR3 is TGCGCCAGCAGCCAAGATTCCTTTGGCGGAACGCAGTATTTT. Its translation: CASSQDSFGGTQYF.

The genes are TRBV4-3 and TRBJ1-6; the match to TRBD1 covers 9 bases. Trimming removed 1 base from V and 8 bases from J; junction bases left unmatched: 0. The CDR3 is 14 residues long. The germline V gene has CDR1 LGHNA and CDR2 YSLEER. Here the CDR3 DNA reads TGCGCCAGCAGCCAAGGGACAGGGGATTCACCCCTCCACTTT. Protein product: CASSQGTGDSPLHF.

This rearrangement joins TRBV6-1 to TRBJ2-7; 8 positions match TRBD2. V lost 1 base to trimming and J lost 2 bases; unmatched junction nucleotides: 4. The CDR3 is 15 residues long. Germline CDR1 reads MNHNS; CDR2 reads SASEGT. CDR3 in amino acids: CASSEDGGGTYEQYF. In nucleotides, the CDR3 is TGTGCCAGCAGTGAAGATGGCGGGGGGACCTACGAGCAGTACTTC.

A single count supports this clone. The chain has TRBV6-5 and TRBJ2-3; 9 bases fit TRBD2. V lost 8 bases and J lost 5; bases outside the gene matches: 5. In germline, CDR1 is MNHEY, CDR2 SVGAGI. The CDR3 has 13 amino acids. CDR3 amino acids: CASGRGGLDTQYF. The CDR3 nucleotides are TGTGCCAGCGGGCGGGGGGGGCTAGATACGCAGTATTTT.

V and J are TRBV5-6 and TRBJ2-3, with a weak D call TRBD1 (6 bases). The V gene lost 4 bases and the J gene lost 0 bases, with 15 bases spanning the gap. Germline-derived CDR1 and CDR2 are SGHDT and YYEEEE. The CDR3 is made up of 16 amino acids. For the CDR3, the DNA is TGTGCCAGCAGCCTATACGGACAGACTAGCACAGATACGCAGTATTTT. This translates into CASSLYGQTSTDTQYF.

This clone was recorded only once. V usage is TRBV7-2 and J usage is TRBJ2-5, with 8 bases that match TRBD1. The junction had 9 bases not matched to a gene; V was cut back by 5 bases and J by 4 bases. The CDR3 extends over 15 amino acids. CDR1 SGHTA and CDR2 FQGNSA come from the germline V gene. The CDR3 sequence is CASSPLTGAGETQYF. DNA of the CDR3: TGTGCCAGCAGCCCACTGACAGGGGCGGGAGAGACCCAGTACTTC.

The genes are TRBV5-1 and TRBJ2-3; 13 positions match TRBD2. Per the germline V gene, CDR1 is SGHRS and CDR2 is YFSETQ. V dropped 5 bases and J dropped 3; count of bases not matched to a gene: 9. This CDR3 spans 17 amino acids. The CDR3 loop is CASSRLAGGPITDTQYF. CDR3 nucleotides: TGCGCCAGCAGTCGACTAGCGGGAGGCCCCATTACAGATACGCAGTATTTT.

Comment on this clone: A junction end diverges from the germline sequence, so it may reflect a read error. The chain couples TRBV28 to TRBJ2-4, with D possibly matching TRBD2 (5 bases). This CDR3 region has 8 residues. Germline V gene data show CDR1 as MDHEN and CDR2 as SYDVKM. For the CDR3, the DNA is TGTGCCAGCACCCCGGGGTCCTTC. Encoded protein: CASTPGSF.

This sequence joins TRBV28 and TRBJ2-7; 9 bases are a match to TRBD1. CDR1 MDHEN and CDR2 SYDVKM come from the germline V gene. Germline trimming cut 5 bases from V and 2 bases from J; bases unmatched to any gene: 4. This CDR3 has 14 amino acids. The CDR3 loop is CASSTGGLAYEQYF. As DNA, the CDR3 is TGTGCCAGCAGTACAGGGGGCTTAGCCTACGAGCAGTACTTC.

The chain couples TRBV30 to TRBJ2-2; D call uncertain. This CDR3 region has 13 residues. Trimming shortened V by 0 bases and J by 6 bases, and 8 bases separated the two germline ends. Germline-derived CDR1 and CDR2 are GTSNPN and SVGIG (reference sequence). As DNA, the CDR3 is TGTGCCTGGAGTGTACAAGAATCCGGGGAGCTGTTTTTT. It translates to CAWSVQESGELFF. The variable domain in full, completed from reference TRBV30 and TRBJ2-2, reads SQTIHQWPATLVQPVGSPLSLECTVEGTSNPNLYWYRQAAGRGLQLLFYSVGIGQISSEVPQNLSASRPQDRQFILSSKKLLLSDSGFYLCAWSVQESGELFFGEGSRLTVL.

This clone has just one count. This rearrangement joins TRBV3-1 (or the pseudogene TRBV3-2) to TRBJ1-4, with 9 bases lining up with TRBD1. The length of the CDR3 is 16 residues. The germline CDR1 and CDR2 sequences are LGHDT and YNNKEL (reference sequence). The ends lost 1 base at V and 0 bases at J; junction bases unmatched: 0. CDR3 loop: CASSQGTGATNEKLFF. In DNA, the CDR3 is TGTGCCAGCAGCCAAGGGACAGGGGCAACTAATGAAAAACTGTTTTTT.